This record looks at one TCR beta chain sequence and its context. Germline loops: CDR1 SEHNR, CDR2 FQNEAQ (reference sequence). This CDR3 region has 12 residues. V dropped 1 base and J dropped 5 bases, with 5 bases sitting between them. The sample comes from a study of OX40 agonist ivuxolimab in advanced cancers. Assay: immunoSEQ multiplex PCR; the TCRdb copy retains only in-frame clones and omits some. The sample gives about 45,000 clones, 84% of which show up once; approximately 15% is in the top ten. Autoimmune disease history or systemic immunosuppression excluded patients. Sequencing used CD4+ or CD8+ T cells sorted from blood, obtained in a trial of the OX40 agonist ivuxolimab. The chain employs TRBV7-9 and TRBJ1-2, with unresolved D. This clonotype originated in an adult with an advanced solid tumor such as melanoma, head and neck, liver or kidney cancer. In DNA form, the CDR3 reads TGTGCCAGCAGCTTAGAAGGGTATGGCTACACCTTC. Its protein is CASSLEGYGYTF.